The 2 T cell receptor beta chains in this list originate from one sample, sequenced in a study of immune cell composition in non-small cell lung cancer. The method was immunoSEQ multiplex PCR; TCRdb's version includes in-frame clones alone and lacks a portion of them. This table has 5,500 to 7,500 clones, under 80% appearing once. Sequencing input: lung tumor tissue. The source is a human donor with non-small cell lung cancer.

Turning to this clone: A read error may account for a junction end that differs from germline. The rearrangement links TRBV7-7 to TRBJ2-1; weak D call: TRBD1 (7 bases). Germline V CDR1 and CDR2: SSHAT, FNYEAQ (reference sequence). This CDR3 contains 14 residues. CDR3 nucleotide sequence: TGTGCTAGCAGCCCCCGGGGCCAGGGGGGCGAGCAGTTCTTC. It yields the protein CASSPRGQGGEQFF.

V is TRBV2 and J is TRBJ2-7, with D tentatively TRBD2 (5 bases). V lost 4 bases to trimming and J lost 7 bases, with 14 bases between them. The CDR3 runs to 13 residues. The V gene's germline CDR1 is SNHLY and CDR2 FYNNEI. For the CDR3, the DNA is TGTGCCAGCAGTGGAGCGGACTTGGGGGAGCAGTACTTC. As protein: CASSGADLGEQYF.